The clone carrying this T cell receptor (beta chain) was counted only a few times. Using immunoSEQ multiplex PCR, the repertoire was profiled, and TCRdb retains in-frame clones only, with some absent. The profile covers over 100,000 clones, with approximately 90% appearing a single time and 6.9% taken by the ten largest. The sample originates from a study of T cell responses to AZD1222 COVID-19 vaccine. The specimen comprised peripheral blood, sampled on day 0 of AZD1222 vaccination. The sequence derives from an adult in good health.

The CDR3 protein is CASSQEGTGFYGYTF. The CDR3 region has the DNA TGTGCCAGCAGCCAAGAAGGGACAGGGTTCTATGGCTACACCTTC. This chain links TRBV6-5 with TRBJ1-2; 9 bases are shared with TRBD1. Trimming at V came to 6 bases and at J to 4 bases, leaving 9 bases not matched to a gene. Germline V CDR1 and CDR2: MNHEY, SVGAGI. This CDR3 region has 15 residues.